This entry lists 20 T cell receptor beta chains sequenced from one sample in a study of a mutant IDH1 vaccine in newly diagnosed glioma. The repertoire was sequenced with immunoSEQ multiplex PCR; TCRdb's copy has only in-frame clones and lacks some. The sample contains about 30,000 clones, over 75% of which appear only once. The time point was: baseline, week 1 (first vaccination visit). Treatment defined: pre-vaccination baseline after standard-of-care therapy. This material consisted of PBMCs, taken from a glioma patient treated with radiotherapy, temozolomide or both. These TCRs come from a man in his thirties or forties with glioma.

CDR3 region: CASSPGPRDGSNQPQHF. In nucleotides, the CDR3 is TGTGCCAGCAGTCCCGGGCCTCGAGACGGTAGCAATCAGCCCCAGCATTTT. The chain links TRBV27 to TRBJ1-5; no clear D. CDR3 length equals 17 residues. Trimming pared 5 bases from V and 0 bases from J, leaving 17 bases between. Germline assignment: CDR1 MNHEY and CDR2 SMNVEV (reference sequence).

This clone has only one observation. DNA for the CDR3: TGCGCCAGCAGCTGGGGACAGGGGGGCTCCACAGATACGCAGTATTTT. Its protein is CASSWGQGGSTDTQYF. This chain joins TRBV5-1 and TRBJ2-3, with TRBD1 identical over 11 bases. The V and J ends lost 3 bases and 2 bases, in that order; junction bases with no gene match: 5. Germline V gene sequence: CDR1 SGHRS, CDR2 YFSETQ. This CDR3 comprises 16 residues.

V and J are TRBV5-6 and TRBJ1-6; TRBD1 might be the D (5 bases). CDR3 length: 14 residues. V was trimmed by 2 bases and J by 9 bases, leaving 12 bases between them. Germline V gene data show CDR1 as SGHDT and CDR2 as YYEEEE. CDR3 sequence: CASSFGQGGSPLHF. In nucleotides, the CDR3 is TGTGCCAGCAGCTTCGGTCAGGGTGGTTCACCCCTCCACTTT.

The chain carries TRBV2 and TRBJ2-7, with TRBD2 as a possible D gene (6 bases). Trimming pared 5 bases from V and 6 bases from J, leaving 29 bases between. The CDR3 has 18 residues. CDR1 and CDR2 (germline): SNHLY, FYNNEI. CDR3 region: CASSLAGTIMRIGVEQYF. The CDR3, as DNA: TGTGCCAGCAGTCTCGCGGGGACGATTATGCGCATTGGGGTCGAGCAGTACTTC.

The CDR3 sequence: CASSLSPGTTRGKLFF. The CDR3 DNA is TGTGCCAGCAGTTTATCCCCCGGGACTACTAGGGGAAAACTGTTTTTT. The genes are TRBV28 and TRBJ1-4; D is possibly TRBD1 (5 bases). The CDR3 spans 16 residues. Trimming removed 1 base from V and 10 bases from J, with 19 bases in between. CDR1 is MDHEN and CDR2 is SYDVKM in the germline V gene.

Here the CDR3 reads CASSGLWGVQYF. The CDR3 DNA sequence: TGTGCCAGCAGTGGGCTGTGGGGGGTCCAGTACTTC. V is TRBV7-6 and J is TRBJ2-5; perhaps TRBD2 as D (6 bases). Trimming took off 6 bases at V and 10 bases at J, with 15 bases between the two ends. The V gene's germline CDR1 is SGHVS and CDR2 FNYEAQ. The CDR3 covers 12 residues.

The J gene is TRBJ2-7, the V gene TRBV27, with TRBD2 matching over 7 bases. Germline CDR1 is MNHEY and CDR2 is SMNVEV (reference sequence). The CDR3 has 14 residues. After removal of 1 base from V and 6 bases from J, the junction contained 6 bases not matched to a gene. The DNA for the CDR3 is TGTGCCAGCAGTTTATTGTTGGGGGAGGGCGAGCAGTACTTC. Translation: CASSLLLGEGEQYF.

The chain couples TRBV9 to TRBJ2-1; 8 bases line up with TRBD1. This CDR3 is built from 15 residues. The V gene end was trimmed by 4 bases and the J gene end by 5 bases; junction bases not matched to a gene: 8. Germline V gene data show CDR1 as SGDLS and CDR2 as YYNGEE. CDR3 amino acids: CASSKGQGPNNEQFF. CDR3 nucleotide sequence: TGTGCCAGCAGCAAAGGACAGGGACCAAACAATGAGCAGTTCTTC.

The chain combines TRBV5-4 with TRBJ2-7; D is unresolved. This CDR3 spans 14 amino acids. V was shortened by 0 bases and J by 0 bases, with 7 bases between the two germline ends. The germline gives CDR1 SGHNT, CDR2 YYREEE (reference sequence). The CDR3 is CASSLGQSSYEQYF. The DNA for the CDR3 is TGTGCCAGCAGCTTGGGTCAGAGCTCCTACGAGCAGTACTTC.

Only a few counts were recorded for this clone. The chain employs TRBV9 and TRBJ1-6; 8 bases line up with TRBD1. There are 14 residues in the CDR3. V shed 3 bases, J shed 11 bases, and the junction held 7 bases outside the gene matches. Per the germline V gene, CDR1 is SGDLS and CDR2 is YYNGEE. The CDR3 here is CASSEDRAEAPLHF. As DNA, the CDR3 is TGTGCCAGCAGCGAGGACAGGGCCGAGGCACCCCTCCACTTT.

V usage is TRBV9 and J usage is TRBJ2-7; D perhaps matches TRBD1 (6 bases). The CDR3 extends over 15 amino acids. With 0 bases removed from V and 1 base from J, the gap between germline ends came to 11 bases. The germline gives CDR1 SGDLS, CDR2 YYNGEE. The chain's CDR3 is CASSVGSDSSYEQYF. The CDR3 DNA sequence: TGTGCCAGCAGCGTAGGTTCGGACAGTTCCTACGAGCAGTACTTC.

The chain employs TRBV6-1 and TRBJ1-6, with D uncertain. V was shortened by 2 bases and J by 5 bases, with 10 bases between the two germline ends. From germline, CDR1 is MNHNS and CDR2 SASEGT. The length of the CDR3 is 15 residues. As DNA, the CDR3 is TGTGCCAGCAGTGAAAATCCCGGAGATAATTCACCCCTCCACTTT. This sequence encodes CASSENPGDNSPLHF.

This clone has more than one count but fewer than ten. The chain couples TRBV30 to TRBJ1-6; perhaps TRBD1 as D (5 bases). The length of the CDR3 is 13 residues. Germline loops: CDR1 GTSNPN, CDR2 SVGIG (reference sequence). Trimming took off 4 bases at V and 8 bases at J, with 12 bases between the two ends. This chain's CDR3 is CAWTGTRDSPLHF. Here the CDR3 DNA reads TGTGCCTGGACCGGGACGCGGGATTCACCCCTCCACTTT.

A few counts support this clone. The chain carries TRBV27 and TRBJ1-4; a weak D match, TRBD1 (5 bases). This CDR3 contains 13 residues. CDR1 and CDR2 from the germline V gene are MNHEY and SMNVEV (reference sequence). Trimming took 0 bases from V and 10 from J, leaving 9 bases between them. The chain's CDR3 is CASSLSRDRKLFF. In DNA form, the CDR3 reads TGTGCCAGCAGTTTATCCAGGGACCGAAAACTGTTTTTT.

This sequence joins TRBV28 and TRBJ1-4; no definite D call. The V end lost 4 bases, the J end lost 6 bases, and 12 bases lay between the germline ends. CDR3 length: 14 amino acids. Germline CDR1 reads MDHEN; CDR2 reads SYDVKM. The CDR3 coding sequence is TGTGCCAGCAGTTCCGGGCAGTTGTATGAAAAACTGTTTTTT. Translation gives CASSSGQLYEKLFF.

The genes are TRBV2 and TRBJ2-2; 7 nucleotides line up with TRBD1. This CDR3 has 14 residues. Germline assignment: CDR1 SNHLY and CDR2 FYNNEI. Trimming at V came to 6 bases and at J to 5 bases, leaving 6 bases not matched to a gene. The CDR3 spells CASRDRAGTGELFF. For the CDR3, the DNA is TGTGCCAGCAGAGACAGGGCAGGGACCGGGGAGCTGTTTTTT.

The chain recombines TRBV7-2 with TRBJ2-3; D unresolved. Germline assignment: CDR1 SGHTA and CDR2 FQGNSA. The CDR3 loop spans 14 amino acids. Trimming pared 2 bases from V and 2 bases from J, leaving 8 bases between. The CDR3 here is CASSLMVNTDTQYF. The CDR3 bases are TGTGCCAGCAGCTTAATGGTGAACACAGATACGCAGTATTTT. Looking up the rest from reference TRBV7-2 and TRBJ2-3 gives the full variable domain: GAGVSQSPSNKVTEKGKDVELRCDPISGHTALYWYRQSLGQGLEFLIYFQGNSAPDKSGLPSDRFSAERTGGSVSTLTIQRTQQEDSAVYLCASSLMVNTDTQYFGPGTRLTVL.

The rearrangement uses TRBV19 and TRBJ1-5; TRBD1 agrees at 11 bases. Germline trimming cut 5 bases from V and 6 bases from J; bases unmatched to any gene: 6. CDR1 is LNHDA, CDR2 SQIVND, per germline (reference sequence). The CDR3 is 15 amino acids. DNA of the CDR3: TGTGCCAGTAGTTCCGGGACAGGGGGTCGTCAGCCCCAGCATTTT. It specifies CASSSGTGGRQPQHF.

This chain links TRBV4-1 with TRBJ2-3; the D gene could be TRBD1 or TRBD2 (5 bases each). Germline-derived CDR1 and CDR2 are MGHRA and YSYEKL. This CDR3 comprises 16 residues. V was clipped by 5 bases and J by 8 bases, with 23 bases between them. CDR3 sequence reads: CASSFSPGPQSRTQYF. The DNA of the CDR3 is TGCGCCAGCAGCTTCAGTCCGGGACCGCAATCCCGTACGCAGTATTTT.

The table lists this clone with a count of one. The chain has TRBV19 and TRBJ1-4; perhaps TRBD1 as D (6 bases). The CDR3 consists of 14 residues. Trimming took 4 bases from V and 7 from J, leaving 13 bases between them. From germline, CDR1 is LNHDA and CDR2 SQIVND (reference sequence). The CDR3 nucleotides are TGTGCCAGTAGTAATCCGGGACAAGCTGAAAAACTGTTTTTT. Protein sequence: CASSNPGQAEKLFF.